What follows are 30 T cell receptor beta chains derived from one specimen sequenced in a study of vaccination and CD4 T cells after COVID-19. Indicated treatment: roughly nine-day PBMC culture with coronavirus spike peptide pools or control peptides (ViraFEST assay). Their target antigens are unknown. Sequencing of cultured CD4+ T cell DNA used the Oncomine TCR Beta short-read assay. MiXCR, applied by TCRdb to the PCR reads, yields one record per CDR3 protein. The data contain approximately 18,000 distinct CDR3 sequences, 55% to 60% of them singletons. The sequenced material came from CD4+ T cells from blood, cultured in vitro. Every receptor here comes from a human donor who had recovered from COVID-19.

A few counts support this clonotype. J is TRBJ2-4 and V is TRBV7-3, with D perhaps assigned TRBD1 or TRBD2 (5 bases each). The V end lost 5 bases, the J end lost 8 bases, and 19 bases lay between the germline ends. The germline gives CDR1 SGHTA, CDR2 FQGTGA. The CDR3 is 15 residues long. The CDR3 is CASSRRGEPWDIQYF. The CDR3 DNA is TGTGCCAGCAGCCGGAGAGGGGAGCCCTGGGACATTCAGTACTTC.

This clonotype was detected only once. The DNA of the CDR3 is TGCGCCAGCAGCCGAGGACAGGTCAAGGAGGAGACCCAGTACTTC. Its translation: CASSRGQVKEETQYF. The chain couples TRBV10-1 to TRBJ2-5, with TRBD1 matching over 7 bases. Germline CDR1 reads WNHNN; CDR2 reads SYGVQD (reference sequence). This CDR3 has 15 amino acids. J lost 5 bases, V lost 6 bases, and 12 bases had no gene match.

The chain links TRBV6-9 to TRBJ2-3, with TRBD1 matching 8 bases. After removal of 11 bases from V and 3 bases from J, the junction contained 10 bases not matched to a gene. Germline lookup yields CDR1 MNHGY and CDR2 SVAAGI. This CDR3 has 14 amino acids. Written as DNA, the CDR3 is TGTGCCTCCGGGACAGGCTACTGGACAGATACGCAGTATTTT. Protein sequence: CASGTGYWTDTQYF.

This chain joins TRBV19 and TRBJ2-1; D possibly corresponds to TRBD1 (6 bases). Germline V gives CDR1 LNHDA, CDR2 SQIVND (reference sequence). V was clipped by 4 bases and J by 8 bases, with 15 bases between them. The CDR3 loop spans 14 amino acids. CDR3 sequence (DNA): TGTGCCAGTAGTAGGTGGACAGCCATCGATGAGCAGTTCTTC. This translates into CASSRWTAIDEQFF.

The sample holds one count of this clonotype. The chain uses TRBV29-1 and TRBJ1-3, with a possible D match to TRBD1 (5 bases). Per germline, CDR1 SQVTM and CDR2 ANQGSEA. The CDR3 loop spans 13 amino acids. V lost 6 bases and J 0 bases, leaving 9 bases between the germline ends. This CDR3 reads CSVRGSSGNTIYF. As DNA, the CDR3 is TGCAGCGTGAGGGGTTCCTCTGGAAACACCATATATTTT.

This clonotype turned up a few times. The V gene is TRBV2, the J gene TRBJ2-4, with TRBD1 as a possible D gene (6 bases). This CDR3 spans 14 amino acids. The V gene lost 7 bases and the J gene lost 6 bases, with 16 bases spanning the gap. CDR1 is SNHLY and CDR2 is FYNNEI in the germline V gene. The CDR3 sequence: CASKNKGGVNIQYF. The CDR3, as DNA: TGTGCCAGCAAGAACAAAGGGGGTGTAAACATTCAGTACTTC.

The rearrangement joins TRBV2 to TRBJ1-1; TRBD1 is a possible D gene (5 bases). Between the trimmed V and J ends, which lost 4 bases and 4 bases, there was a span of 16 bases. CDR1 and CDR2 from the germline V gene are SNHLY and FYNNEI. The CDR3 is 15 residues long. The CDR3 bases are TGTGCCAGCAGTGGGATGAGGGGCCCGGGCACTGAAGCTTTCTTT. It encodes CASSGMRGPGTEAFF.

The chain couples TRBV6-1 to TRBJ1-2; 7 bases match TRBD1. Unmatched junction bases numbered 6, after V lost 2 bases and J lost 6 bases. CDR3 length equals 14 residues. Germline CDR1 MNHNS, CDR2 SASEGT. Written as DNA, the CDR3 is TGTGCCAGCAGTGAACCTCCAGGGGGACATGGCTACACCTTC. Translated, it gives CASSEPPGGHGYTF.

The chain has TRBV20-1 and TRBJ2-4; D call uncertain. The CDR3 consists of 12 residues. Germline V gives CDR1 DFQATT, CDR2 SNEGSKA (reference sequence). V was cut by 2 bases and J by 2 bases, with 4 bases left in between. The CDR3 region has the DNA TGCAGTGCTAGACTCACCAAAAACATTCAGTACTTC. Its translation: CSARLTKNIQYF.

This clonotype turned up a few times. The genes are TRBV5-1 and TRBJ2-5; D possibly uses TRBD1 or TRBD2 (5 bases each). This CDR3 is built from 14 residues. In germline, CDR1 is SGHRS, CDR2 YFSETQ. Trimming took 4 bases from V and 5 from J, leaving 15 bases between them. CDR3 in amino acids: CASSTPDGTETQYF. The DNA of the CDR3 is TGCGCCAGCAGCACTCCCGACGGGACGGAGACCCAGTACTTC.

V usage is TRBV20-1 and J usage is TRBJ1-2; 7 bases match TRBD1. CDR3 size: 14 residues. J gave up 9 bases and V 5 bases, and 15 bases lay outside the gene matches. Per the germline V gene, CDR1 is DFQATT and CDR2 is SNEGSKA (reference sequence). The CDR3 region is CSAEELQGTSRYTF. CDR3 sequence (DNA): TGCAGTGCTGAAGAACTACAGGGGACATCTCGCTACACCTTC.

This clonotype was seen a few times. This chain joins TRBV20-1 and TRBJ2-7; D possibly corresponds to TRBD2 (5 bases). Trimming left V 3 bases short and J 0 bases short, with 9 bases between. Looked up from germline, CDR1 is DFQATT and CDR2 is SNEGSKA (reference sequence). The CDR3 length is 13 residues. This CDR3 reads CSASERNSYEQYF. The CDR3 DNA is TGCAGTGCTAGTGAGCGGAACTCCTACGAGCAGTACTTC.

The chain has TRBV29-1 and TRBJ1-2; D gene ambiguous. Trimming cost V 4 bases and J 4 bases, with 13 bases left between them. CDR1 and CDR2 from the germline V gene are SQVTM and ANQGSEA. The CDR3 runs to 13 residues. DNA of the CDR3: TGCAGCGTTGGCGGACCGGGGTCCTATGGCTACACCTTC. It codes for CSVGGPGSYGYTF.

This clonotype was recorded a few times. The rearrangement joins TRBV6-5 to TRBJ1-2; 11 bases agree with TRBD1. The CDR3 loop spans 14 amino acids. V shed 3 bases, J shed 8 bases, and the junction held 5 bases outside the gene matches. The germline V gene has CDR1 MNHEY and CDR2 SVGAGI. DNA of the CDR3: TGTGCCAGCAGTTATGGACAGGGGGCGCGAGGCTACACCTTC. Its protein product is CASSYGQGARGYTF.

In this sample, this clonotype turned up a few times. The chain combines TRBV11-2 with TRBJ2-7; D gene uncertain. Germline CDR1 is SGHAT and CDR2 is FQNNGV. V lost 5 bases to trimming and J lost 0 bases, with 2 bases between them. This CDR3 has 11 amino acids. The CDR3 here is CASSHSYEQYF. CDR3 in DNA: TGTGCCAGCAGCCACTCCTACGAGCAGTACTTC. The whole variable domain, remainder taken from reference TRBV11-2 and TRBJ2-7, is EAGVAQSPRYKIIEKRQSVAFWCNPISGHATLYWYQQILGQGPKLLIQFQNNGVVDDSQLPKDRFSAERLKGVDSTLKIQPAKLEDSAVYLCASSHSYEQYFGPGTRLTVT.

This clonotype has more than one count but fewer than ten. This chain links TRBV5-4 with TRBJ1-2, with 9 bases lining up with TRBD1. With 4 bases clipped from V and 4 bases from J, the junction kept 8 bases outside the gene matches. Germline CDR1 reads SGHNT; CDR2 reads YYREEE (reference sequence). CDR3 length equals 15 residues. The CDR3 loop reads CASSIPGQGFYGYTF. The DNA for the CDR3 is TGTGCCAGCAGCATACCGGGACAGGGCTTCTATGGCTACACCTTC.

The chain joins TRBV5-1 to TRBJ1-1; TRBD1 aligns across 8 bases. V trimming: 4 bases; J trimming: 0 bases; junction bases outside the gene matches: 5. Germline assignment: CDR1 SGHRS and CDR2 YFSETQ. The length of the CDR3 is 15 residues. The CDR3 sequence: CASSGGQAMNTEAFF. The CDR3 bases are TGCGCCAGCAGCGGGGGACAGGCGATGAACACTGAAGCTTTCTTT.

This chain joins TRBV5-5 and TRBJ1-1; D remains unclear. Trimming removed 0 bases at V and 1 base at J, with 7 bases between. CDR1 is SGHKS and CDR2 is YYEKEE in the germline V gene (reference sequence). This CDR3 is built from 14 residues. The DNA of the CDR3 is TGTGCCAGCAGCTTGGGCAGAGAGAACACTGAAGCTTTCTTT. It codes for CASSLGRENTEAFF. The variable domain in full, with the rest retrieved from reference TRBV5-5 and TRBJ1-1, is DAGVTQSPTHLIKTRGQQVTLRCSPISGHKSVSWYQQVLGQGPQFIFQYYEKEERGRGNFPDRFSARQFPNYSSELNVNALLLGDSALYLCASSLGRENTEAFFGQGTRLTVV.

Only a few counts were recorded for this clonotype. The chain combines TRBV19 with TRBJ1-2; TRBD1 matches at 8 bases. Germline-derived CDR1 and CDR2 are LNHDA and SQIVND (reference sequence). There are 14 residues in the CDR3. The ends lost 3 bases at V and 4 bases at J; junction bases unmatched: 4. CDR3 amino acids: CASSIPGGGYGYTF. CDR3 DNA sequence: TGTGCCAGTAGTATTCCAGGGGGCGGCTATGGCTACACCTTC.

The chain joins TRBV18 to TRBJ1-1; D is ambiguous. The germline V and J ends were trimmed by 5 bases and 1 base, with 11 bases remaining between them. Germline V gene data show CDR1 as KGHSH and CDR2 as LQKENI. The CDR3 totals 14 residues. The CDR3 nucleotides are TGTGCCAGCTCATCTCTGGGAGCGAACACTGAAGCTTTCTTT. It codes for CASSSLGANTEAFF. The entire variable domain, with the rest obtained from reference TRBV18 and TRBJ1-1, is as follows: NAGVMQNPRHLVRRRGQEARLRCSPMKGHSHVYWYRQLPEEGLKFMVYLQKENIIDESGMPKERFSAEFPKEGPSILRIQQVVRGDSAAYFCASSSLGANTEAFFGQGTRLTVV.

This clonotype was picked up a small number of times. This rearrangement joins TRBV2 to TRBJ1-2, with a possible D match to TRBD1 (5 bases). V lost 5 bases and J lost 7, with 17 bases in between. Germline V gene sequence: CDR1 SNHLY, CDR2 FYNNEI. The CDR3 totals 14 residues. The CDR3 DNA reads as TGTGCCAGCAGTCGTGGCCGGGACCGAGGTGGCTACACCTTC. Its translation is CASSRGRDRGGYTF.

CDR3 in amino acids: CSAPDTNNEQFF. CDR3 sequence (DNA): TGCAGTGCCCCGGACACGAACAATGAGCAGTTCTTC. This chain links TRBV20-1 with TRBJ2-1, with D tentatively TRBD1 (5 bases). The CDR3 runs to 12 residues. Germline CDR1 reads DFQATT; CDR2 reads SNEGSKA (reference sequence). V gave up 6 bases and J gave up 5 bases, with 11 bases separating them.

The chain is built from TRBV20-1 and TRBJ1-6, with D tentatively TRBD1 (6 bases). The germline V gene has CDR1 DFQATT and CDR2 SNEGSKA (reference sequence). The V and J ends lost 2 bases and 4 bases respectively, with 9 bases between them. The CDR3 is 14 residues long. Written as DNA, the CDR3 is TGCAGTGCTAGAATACAGGGTTATAATTCACCCCTCCACTTT. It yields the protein CSARIQGYNSPLHF.

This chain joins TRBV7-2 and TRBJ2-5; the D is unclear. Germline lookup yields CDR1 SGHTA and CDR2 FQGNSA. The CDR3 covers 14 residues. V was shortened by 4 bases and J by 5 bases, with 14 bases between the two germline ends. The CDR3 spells CASSSLGFPETQYF. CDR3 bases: TGTGCCAGCAGCTCGCTGGGATTCCCGGAGACCCAGTACTTC.

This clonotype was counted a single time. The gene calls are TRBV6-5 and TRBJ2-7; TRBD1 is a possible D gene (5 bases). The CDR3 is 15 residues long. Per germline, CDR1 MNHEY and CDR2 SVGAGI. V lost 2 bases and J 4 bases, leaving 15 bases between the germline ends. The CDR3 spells CASSYTRQLSYEQYF. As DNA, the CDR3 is TGTGCCAGCAGTTACACCCGACAGCTTAGTTACGAGCAGTACTTC.

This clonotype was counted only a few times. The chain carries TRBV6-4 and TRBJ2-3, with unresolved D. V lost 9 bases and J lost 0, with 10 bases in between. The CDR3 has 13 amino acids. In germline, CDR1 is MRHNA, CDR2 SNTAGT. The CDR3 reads CASSRESTDTQYF. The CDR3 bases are TGTGCCAGTTCTAGAGAGAGCACAGATACGCAGTATTTT.

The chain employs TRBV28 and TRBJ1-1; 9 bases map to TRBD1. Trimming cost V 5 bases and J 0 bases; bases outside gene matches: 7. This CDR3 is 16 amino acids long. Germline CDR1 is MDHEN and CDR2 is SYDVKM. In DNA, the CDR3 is TGTGCCAGCAGTCCTACAGGGGGCTCCATGAACACTGAAGCTTTCTTT. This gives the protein CASSPTGGSMNTEAFF.

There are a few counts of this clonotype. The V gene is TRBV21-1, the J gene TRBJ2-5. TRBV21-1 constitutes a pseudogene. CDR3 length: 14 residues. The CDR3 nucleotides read TGTGCCAGCAGCAACCTGGGAATGCAAGAGACCCAGTACTTC. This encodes CASSNLGMQETQYF.

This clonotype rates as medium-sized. The CDR3 spells CASRFLDYGYTF. The CDR3 bases are TGTGCCAGCCGTTTCTTGGACTATGGCTACACCTTC. The rearrangement links TRBV6-5 to TRBJ1-2; unclear D gene. V gave up 8 bases and J gave up 3 bases, with 10 bases separating them. CDR1 is MNHEY, CDR2 SVGAGI, per germline. The CDR3 has 12 amino acids.

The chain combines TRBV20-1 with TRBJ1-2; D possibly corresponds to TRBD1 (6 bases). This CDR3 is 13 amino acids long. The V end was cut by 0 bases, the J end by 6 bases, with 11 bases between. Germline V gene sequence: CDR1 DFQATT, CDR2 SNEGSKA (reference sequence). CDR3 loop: CSARDRRGNGYTF. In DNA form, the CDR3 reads TGCAGTGCTAGAGACAGGAGGGGGAATGGCTACACCTTC.